This entry lists 14 T cell receptor beta chains sequenced from one sample in a study of shared clonotypes between healthy human individuals. TCRdb keeps only in-frame clones here, not all; method: immunoSEQ multiplex PCR. The sample holds roughly 2 million clones, roughly 95% seen once. The sample taken for sequencing was naive CD4+ T cells sorted from blood. The subset: CD45RA+ positively selected. The receptors stem from a man in his late teens or twenties in good health.

This sequence joins TRBV10-2 and TRBJ2-1, with D possibly matching TRBD2 (5 bases). The germline V gene has CDR1 WSHSY and CDR2 SAAADI. The CDR3 is 11 residues long. V shed 5 bases and J shed 12 bases, with 11 bases lying between them. For the CDR3, the DNA is TGCGCCAGCAGTCTAGCTTCAGGGCAGTTCTTC. Protein: CASSLASGQFF.

This chain joins TRBV30 and TRBJ2-5; D is possibly TRBD2 (6 bases). Germline assignment: CDR1 GTSNPN and CDR2 SVGIG (reference sequence). The CDR3 spans 13 residues. The V gene lost 7 bases and the J gene lost 0 bases, with 12 bases spanning the gap. CDR3 DNA sequence: TGTGCCTTTAGGGGCGGGAACCAAGAGACCCAGTACTTC. Its protein product is CAFRGGNQETQYF.

J is TRBJ1-2 and V is TRBV10-3, with 12 bases identical to TRBD1. Trimming took 4 bases from V and 6 from J; bases not matched to a gene: 3. CDR1 is ENHRY, CDR2 SYGVKD, per germline. The CDR3 has 14 amino acids. This CDR3 is CAISGGTGGHGYTF. In nucleotides, the CDR3 is TGTGCCATCAGTGGAGGGACAGGGGGCCATGGCTACACCTTC.

The chain carries TRBV6-5 and TRBJ2-2; 9 bases are shared with TRBD2. In germline, CDR1 is MNHEY, CDR2 SVGAGI. V shed 4 bases and J 6 bases; nucleotides not matched to a gene: 3. The CDR3 consists of 14 residues. CDR3 in DNA: TGTGCCAGCAGTTTAGCGGGAGTCCCCGGGGAGCTGTTTTTT. Residues: CASSLAGVPGELFF.

This chain joins TRBV7-3 and TRBJ2-3; D remains ambiguous. The germline V gene has CDR1 SGHTA and CDR2 FQGTGA. Between the trimmed V and J ends, which lost 5 bases and 1 base, there was a span of 19 bases. CDR3 size: 17 residues. The CDR3 loop reads CASSHAPTWAGTDTQYF. In DNA, the CDR3 is TGTGCCAGCAGCCATGCACCAACCTGGGCGGGCACAGATACGCAGTATTTT.

V and J are TRBV30 and TRBJ1-1, with a possible D match to TRBD1 (5 bases). The CDR3 loop spans 15 amino acids. The germline V gene has CDR1 GTSNPN and CDR2 SVGIG (reference sequence). V lost 4 bases, J lost 5 bases, and 20 bases lay in between. CDR3 loop: CAWIGGPGAGTEAFF. The CDR3 nucleotides read TGTGCCTGGATAGGAGGCCCCGGGGCCGGAACTGAAGCTTTCTTT.

The rearrangement joins TRBV5-1 to TRBJ1-3; 8 bases align to TRBD1. Trimming took 2 bases from V and 4 from J; bases not matched to a gene: 5. The CDR3 extends over 15 amino acids. CDR1 and CDR2 from the germline V gene are SGHRS and YFSETQ. The CDR3 protein is CASSLPGQAGNTIYF. The CDR3, as DNA: TGCGCCAGCAGCTTACCGGGACAGGCCGGAAACACCATATATTTT.

The CDR3: CASHGDLNSPLHF. The CDR3 nucleotides are TGTGCCAGCCATGGGGACTTAAATTCACCCCTCCACTTT. The chain couples TRBV2 to TRBJ1-6, with a tentative D call TRBD1 (5 bases). CDR3 length: 13 amino acids. Germline V lookup: CDR1 SNHLY, CDR2 FYNNEI. The V end was cut by 8 bases, the J end by 7 bases, with 12 bases between.

This clone was counted a single time. V usage is TRBV7-2 and J usage is TRBJ1-1; D not resolved. The V gene's germline CDR1 is SGHTA and CDR2 FQGNSA. The CDR3 has 12 amino acids. Trimming pared 2 bases from V and 8 bases from J, leaving 9 bases between. The CDR3 nucleotides read TGTGCCAGCAGCTTAATGGTGCTGGAAGCTTTCTTT. It yields the protein CASSLMVLEAFF. Variable domain in full (rest from reference TRBV7-2 and TRBJ1-1): GAGVSQSPSNKVTEKGKDVELRCDPISGHTALYWYRQSLGQGLEFLIYFQGNSAPDKSGLPSDRFSAERTGGSVSTLTIQRTQQEDSAVYLCASSLMVLEAFFGQGTRLTVV.

This chain connects TRBV19 to TRBJ2-7; 7 bases are shared with TRBD1. The CDR3 loop spans 15 amino acids. Germline V gives CDR1 LNHDA, CDR2 SQIVND (reference sequence). The V and J ends lost 6 bases and 1 base, in that order; junction bases with no gene match: 9. The CDR3 bases are TGTGCCAGTAGAACAGGGGCAAATCCTTCCTACGAGCAGTACTTC. It yields the protein CASRTGANPSYEQYF.

Concerning this clone: The same CDR3 arises from other DNA sequences in this sample as well. The chain links TRBV18 to TRBJ2-3, with 9 positions matching TRBD1. V shed 5 bases and J 3 bases; nucleotides not matched to a gene: 0. Germline V gene sequence: CDR1 KGHSH, CDR2 LQKENI. The CDR3 covers 13 residues. CDR3 in DNA: TGTGCCAGCTCAGGACAGGGGACAGATACGCAGTATTTT. It specifies CASSGQGTDTQYF.

V and J are TRBV6-1 and TRBJ2-1, with 10 bases aligning to TRBD2. Germline V gene sequence: CDR1 MNHNS, CDR2 SASEGT. The CDR3 contains 14 residues. The V gene end was trimmed by 2 bases and the J gene end by 7 bases; junction bases not matched to a gene: 2. CDR3 DNA: TGTGCCAGCAGTGAACTAGCGGGGGTGAATGAGCAGTTCTTC. Its protein is CASSELAGVNEQFF.

V usage is TRBV28 and J usage is TRBJ1-6, with a possible D match to TRBD1 (5 bases). This CDR3 contains 14 residues. The V and J ends lost 10 bases and 13 bases respectively, with 23 bases between them. Germline values: CDR1 MDHEN, CDR2 SYDVKM. CDR3 protein: CATSNRLGKMPLHF. The DNA for the CDR3 is TGTGCCACATCTAACAGGCTGGGGAAGATGCCCCTCCACTTT.

This clone occurred once. This chain joins TRBV7-6 and TRBJ2-7; D gene uncertain. Germline V gene sequence: CDR1 SGHVS, CDR2 FNYEAQ. The ends were cut back, 4 bases at V and 6 bases at J, with 10 bases in the middle. The CDR3 totals 12 residues. Written as DNA, the CDR3 is TGTGCCAGCAGCTCAAGAGTCGGCGAGCAGTACTTC. Translation: CASSSRVGEQYF. The full variable domain, with the rest looked up from reference TRBV7-6 and TRBJ2-7, is GAGVSQSPRYKVTKRGQDVALRCDPISGHVSLYWYRQALGQGPEFLTYFNYEAQQDKSGLPNDRFSAERPEGSISTLTIQRTEQRDSAMYRCASSSRVGEQYFGPGTRLTVT.